A single sample gave rise to the 19 T cell receptor beta chains below, sequenced in a study of T-cell memory formation after mild COVID-19. TCRdb redid the calling of the 5' RACE reads with MiXCR, one entry per CDR3 protein. This table holds 220,000 or so distinct CDR3 sequences, around 8.8% found once. The sequenced sample consisted of PBMCs or a T cell subset sorted from them (not recorded which). Source of these receptors: a man in his late teens or twenties who had mild COVID-19 (a few samples of this study predate the infection). Cell type and time point are not known.

This clonotype occurred many times. The CDR3 loop is CSARDRGGGYEQYF. DNA for the CDR3: TGCAGTGCTAGAGATCGTGGGGGGGGCTACGAGCAGTACTTC. V usage is TRBV20-1 and J usage is TRBJ2-7; 7 positions agree with TRBD2. Germline assignment: CDR1 DFQATT and CDR2 SNEGSKA (reference sequence). There are 14 residues in the CDR3. V was pared by 0 bases and J by 3 bases, with 5 bases of the junction left unmatched.

V usage is TRBV20-1 and J usage is TRBJ2-7, with 13 bases aligning to TRBD2. V trimming: 4 bases; J trimming: 6 bases; junction bases outside the gene matches: 3. CDR1 and CDR2 (germline): DFQATT, SNEGSKA (reference sequence). CDR3 length: 13 amino acids. The CDR3 nucleotides read TGCAGTGCTATTGGACTAGCGGGGGTCGAGCAGTACTTC. Its protein product is CSAIGLAGVEQYF.

A few counts support this clonotype. The chain recombines TRBV24-1 with TRBJ2-1, with D possibly TRBD1 on 6 matching bases. Germline V gives CDR1 KGHDR, CDR2 SFDVKD. V lost 5 bases, J lost 8 bases, and 9 bases lay in between. The CDR3 consists of 12 residues. CDR3 loop: CATSGDKDEQFF. CDR3 in DNA: TGTGCCACCAGTGGGGACAAGGATGAGCAGTTCTTC.

V usage is TRBV4-1 and J usage is TRBJ2-7; the D call may be TRBD1 or TRBD2 (5 bases each). The germline V gene has CDR1 MGHRA and CDR2 YSYEKL. Trimming removed 2 bases from V and 6 bases from J, with 14 bases in between. CDR3 size: 14 residues. Here the CDR3 DNA reads TGCGCCAGCAGCCAAACGGGGCGAATCAGCGAGCAGTACTTC. This sequence encodes CASSQTGRISEQYF.

This clonotype turned up a few times. The chain recombines TRBV5-1 with TRBJ2-3; 11 bases align to TRBD2. Trimming cost V 0 bases and J 2 bases; bases outside gene matches: 2. The CDR3 consists of 16 residues. Germline CDR1 and CDR2: SGHRS and YFSETQ. DNA of the CDR3: TGCGCCAGCAGCTTGGGGGGACTAGCGGACACAGATACGCAGTATTTT. This sequence encodes CASSLGGLADTDTQYF.

At least ten counts were recorded for this clonotype. The chain recombines TRBV20-1 with TRBJ2-3; D is ambiguous. The CDR3 covers 16 residues. The ends were cut back, 0 bases at V and 2 bases at J, with 15 bases in the middle. Per the germline V gene, CDR1 is DFQATT and CDR2 is SNEGSKA (reference sequence). The DNA for the CDR3 is TGCAGTGCTAGAGATCTGGAAAGACCATCCACAGATACGCAGTATTTT. Encoded protein: CSARDLERPSTDTQYF.

The genes are TRBV12-3 or TRBV12-4 and TRBJ2-5; D is possibly TRBD1 (6 bases). The CDR3 has 12 amino acids. Trimming took off 3 bases at V and 5 bases at J, with 7 bases between the two ends. The DNA of the CDR3 is TGTGCCAGCAGTTTTCAGGGGGAGACCCAGTACTTC. Protein product: CASSFQGETQYF.

The chain joins TRBV5-5 to TRBJ1-2; possibly TRBD1 for D (5 bases). The CDR3 extends over 14 amino acids. The V gene lost 7 bases and the J gene lost 4 bases, with 17 bases spanning the gap. Germline V gives CDR1 SGHKS, CDR2 YYEKEE (reference sequence). This chain's CDR3 is CASGMTAKIYGYTF. The DNA for the CDR3 is TGTGCCAGCGGGATGACAGCGAAAATCTATGGCTACACCTTC.

V gene TRBV6-2 or TRBV6-3 combines with J gene TRBJ1-2, with 7 bases aligning to TRBD1. V lost 6 bases to trimming and J lost 4 bases; unmatched junction nucleotides: 8. The CDR3 totals 14 residues. The germline V gene encodes CDR1 MNHEY and CDR2 SVGEGT. In DNA, the CDR3 is TGTGCCAGCAGCTCCTGGGGGACAGCCTATGGCTACACCTTC. Translated: CASSSWGTAYGYTF.

This clonotype was seen more than once but under ten times. The gene calls are TRBV6-1 and TRBJ2-7; TRBD1 or TRBD2 may be the D gene (5 bases each). CDR3 length equals 14 residues. Germline V CDR1 and CDR2: MNHNS, SASEGT. Trimming pared 2 bases from V and 2 bases from J, leaving 10 bases between. CDR3 bases: TGTGCCAGCAGTGAAAGGGGACCCACCTACGAGCAGTACGTC. Amino acid sequence: CASSERGPTYEQYV.

This clonotype has a count of ten or more. The CDR3 nucleotides read TGCAGTGCGCGCGAGGGTGGAGATACGCAGTATTTT. Protein sequence: CSAREGGDTQYF. The genes are TRBV20-1 and TRBJ2-3; possible D gene TRBD2, 5 bases. The CDR3 covers 12 residues. Germline-derived CDR1 and CDR2 are DFQATT and SNEGSKA (reference sequence). V was cut by 6 bases and J by 5 bases, with 12 bases left in between.

This sequence joins TRBV24-1 and TRBJ2-5; D is unresolved. The V end was cut by 4 bases, the J end by 0 bases, with 5 bases between. Germline CDR1 and CDR2: KGHDR and SFDVKD. The CDR3 totals 13 residues. Here the CDR3 reads CATSDSYQETQYF. The DNA for the CDR3 is TGTGCCACCAGTGACTCGTACCAAGAGACCCAGTACTTC.

This clonotype was seen at least ten times. The chain links TRBV10-3 to TRBJ2-3; 9 nucleotides agree with TRBD2. V was clipped by 3 bases and J by 7 bases; unmatched bases: 8. The CDR3 is made up of 15 amino acids. From germline, CDR1 is ENHRY and CDR2 SYGVKD. CDR3 loop: CAISEGLAGFYTQYF. CDR3 coding DNA: TGTGCCATCAGTGAAGGGCTAGCGGGGTTCTATACGCAGTATTTT.

This clonotype was seen a handful of times. The J gene is TRBJ1-6, the V gene TRBV18; D may be TRBD1 (5 bases). Per the germline V gene, CDR1 is KGHSH and CDR2 is LQKENI. This CDR3 region has 15 residues. Between the trimmed V and J ends, which lost 6 bases and 9 bases, there was a span of 18 bases. Here the CDR3 DNA reads TGTGCCAGCTCGCAGGGTTTCTCCGGTGGTTCACCCCTCCACTTT. Translating gives CASSQGFSGGSPLHF.

This clonotype was detected many times. The chain combines TRBV6-5 with TRBJ2-2; TRBD1 is a possible D gene (6 bases). V lost 5 bases and J 5 bases, leaving 15 bases between the germline ends. CDR3 length: 15 residues. Germline CDR1 reads MNHEY; CDR2 reads SVGAGI. CDR3 loop: CASSPEGGWTGELFF. The CDR3 region has the DNA TGTGCCAGCAGTCCTGAAGGGGGTTGGACCGGGGAGCTGTTTTTT.

The chain uses TRBV9 and TRBJ1-1; D unresolved. Germline loops: CDR1 SGDLS, CDR2 YYNGEE. Trimming left V 3 bases short and J 1 base short, with 10 bases between. The CDR3 is made up of 14 amino acids. The CDR3 sequence is CASSETSGNTEAFF. Written as DNA, the CDR3 is TGTGCCAGCAGCGAGACATCGGGGAACACTGAAGCTTTCTTT.

This clonotype came up a few times. The chain is built from TRBV3-1 and TRBJ2-5; TRBD2 matches at 10 bases. The CDR3 spans 16 residues. Germline lookup yields CDR1 LGHDT and CDR2 YNNKEL (reference sequence). J gave up 2 bases and V 0 bases, and 3 bases lay outside the gene matches. The CDR3 DNA follows: TGTGCCAGCAGCCAAGAGCCAGCGGGGGGGCAAGAGACCCAGTACTTC. Protein: CASSQEPAGGQETQYF.

The rearrangement links TRBV11-2 to TRBJ2-1; the match to TRBD1 covers 7 bases. The CDR3 runs 13 residues. Germline-derived CDR1 and CDR2 are SGHAT and FQNNGV. V gave up 4 bases and J gave up 8 bases; unmatched junction bases: 5. Written as DNA, the CDR3 is TGTGCCAGCAGCTCCGACAGGGACGATGAGCAGTTCTTC. It specifies CASSSDRDDEQFF.

This clonotype was recorded at least ten times. V and J are TRBV5-1 and TRBJ2-1; TRBD2 matches at 9 bases. The CDR3 spans 17 residues. Trimming took 1 base from V and 6 from J; bases not matched to a gene: 11. CDR1 and CDR2 (germline): SGHRS, YFSETQ. The CDR3 here is CASSLIVAGAGGNEQFF. The CDR3 coding sequence is TGCGCCAGCAGCTTGATTGTAGCGGGAGCTGGGGGCAATGAGCAGTTCTTC. The full variable domain, completed using reference TRBV5-1 and TRBJ2-1, is KAGVTQTPRYLIKTRGQQVTLSCSPISGHRSVSWYQQTPGQGLQFLFEYFSETQRNKGNFPGRFSGRQFSNSRSEMNVSTLELGDSALYLCASSLIVAGAGGNEQFFGPGTRLTVL.